This TCR beta chain was obtained from a study of identical twins. Study outcomes and limitations: Beta out-of-frame sequences showed weaker excess sharing between twins.

From the 5' RACE reads, TCRdb called clonotypes with MiXCR, one entry per CDR3 protein. The sample lists fewer than 500,000 distinct CDR3 sequences; over 11% were seen once. This clonotype turned up a few times. Its antigen is still unknown. The CDR3 has 15 residues. Germline V CDR1 and CDR2: SGHRS, YFSETQ. The ends lost 0 bases at V and 7 bases at J; junction bases unmatched: 7. Another study also made use of these data, one on yellow fever vaccine responses in identical twins.

V usage is TRBV5-1 and J usage is TRBJ1-2; 9 bases match TRBD1. The sequenced sample consisted of CD4+ T cells sorted from blood. The receptor was isolated from a young woman in good health. As DNA, the CDR3 is TGCGCCAGCAGCTTGGGGGACAGGGTTTCTTCTGGCTACACCTTC. This codes for CASSLGDRVSSGYTF.